The clone carrying this T cell receptor beta chain was picked up many times. Its antigen is unidentified. The sample belongs to a study of T-cell reconstitution after alpha-beta-depleted transplantation in children. Germline loops: CDR1 DFQATT, CDR2 SNEGSKA (reference sequence). The CDR3 loop spans 14 amino acids. V lost 0 bases, J lost 5 bases, and 11 bases lay in between. The TCRbeta library was prepared with unique molecular identifiers. TCRdb processed the PCR reads anew with MiXCR; each CDR3 protein has one entry. The table lists roughly 670,000 distinct CDR3 sequences, over 10% of them singletons. Broader study findings: Reported findings indicate that, about two months after transplant, alpha-beta T cells came from several hundred expanded clones, which were derived from non-depleted graft cells. Surviving recipient T cells and thymic progenitors accounted for the high day-60 TCRbeta diversity observed in some patients. T-cell counts and diversity were attributed mostly to newly produced T cells one year after transplant.

The TCR comes from a girl between 2 and 10 years old with congenital amegakaryocytic thrombocytopenia, due to receive a stem cell transplant. This sequence joins TRBV20-1 and TRBJ2-1, with TRBD2 as a possible D gene (6 bases). The specimen comprised PBMCs, sampled before TCRalphabeta/CD19-depleted stem cell transplant. The CDR3 region has the DNA TGCAGTGCTAGAGATCTCGGACTACACAATGAGCAGTTCTTC. Amino acids: CSARDLGLHNEQFF.